This T cell receptor (beta chain) was recorded in a study of blood T cell repertoires in COVID-19. This CDR3 region has 13 residues. Germline V gives CDR1 LGHDT, CDR2 YNNKEL (reference sequence). Trimming stripped 3 bases from V and 9 bases from J, with 14 bases between. Original processing methods: Amplification from reference gene primers served as the basis for estimated nucleated cell counts. The repertoire was sequenced with immunoSEQ multiplex PCR; TCRdb's copy has only in-frame clones and lacks some. V and J calls and clone size are copied from that table; D and trimming were computed from the DNA. This sample has about 180,000 clones; roughly 87% occur once, and the top ten carry 0.95% to 1.5%.

The TCR sequence derives from a human donor with acute COVID-19. The donor label of this sample is uncertain. The chain has TRBV3-1 (or the pseudogene TRBV3-2) and TRBJ1-1; D call uncertain. Sequencing was done on a sample of PBMCs or T cells enriched from blood (not recorded which). The CDR3 region has the DNA TGTGCCAGCAGCCACAGACACCGTGTTAAAGCTTTCTTT. As protein: CASSHRHRVKAFF.